These 4 T cell receptor beta chains share one sample of origin, sequenced in a study of T cells after yellow fever vaccination. MiXCR was run by TCRdb on the 5' RACE reads, yielding one entry per CDR3 protein. Among 400,000 or so distinct CDR3 sequences listed, around 20% were seen once. Sequenced material: PBMCs, taken before the yellow fever booster vaccination. Receptor source: a man aged 18 to 30 who received the YFV17D yellow fever vaccine.

This clonotype has just a few counts. The CDR3 bases are TGCAGCGTTGCTAACTGGGGTCGTAAGGCTGAAGCTTTCTTT. Encoded protein: CSVANWGRKAEAFF. The chain uses TRBV29-1 and TRBJ1-1; D not resolved. Germline CDR1 and CDR2: SQVTM and ANQGSEA. Trimming shortened V by 4 bases and J by 6 bases, and 18 bases separated the two germline ends. The length of the CDR3 is 14 residues. The whole variable domain, filled in from reference TRBV29-1 and TRBJ1-1, reads SAVISQKPSRDICQRGTSLTIQCQVDSQVTMMFWYRQQPGQSLTLIATANQGSEATYESGFVIDKFPISRPNLTFSTLTVSNMSPEDSSIYLCSVANWGRKAEAFFGQGTRLTVV.

This rearrangement joins TRBV5-1 to TRBJ2-2, with D tentatively TRBD2 (6 bases). Germline V CDR1 and CDR2: SGHRS, YFSETQ. Trimming left V 0 bases short and J 4 bases short, with 10 bases between. The CDR3 loop spans 15 amino acids. The CDR3 DNA is TGCGCCAGCAGCTTGGTCGGAGGGTCCACCGGGGAGCTGTTTTTT. Encoded protein: CASSLVGGSTGELFF.

This clonotype was seen a handful of times. The V call is TRBV7-7, the J call TRBJ2-7; 11 nucleotides line up with TRBD1. The germline CDR1 and CDR2 sequences are SSHAT and FNYEAQ (reference sequence). The CDR3 runs to 15 residues. In nucleotides, the CDR3 is TGTGCTAGCAGCTTAGGGGACAGGGGGATCTCCGAGCAGTACGTC. It encodes CASSLGDRGISEQYV.

This chain connects TRBV4-2 to TRBJ2-7; D is perhaps TRBD2 (5 bases). Germline loops: CDR1 LGHNA, CDR2 YNFKEQ. Trimming took off 0 bases at V and 7 bases at J, with 13 bases between the two ends. The CDR3 sequence is 14 residues long. In DNA, the CDR3 is TGTGCCAGCAGCCAAGAAGAGAGGGCTAGGGAGCAGTACTTC. This gives the protein CASSQEERAREQYF.